The 29 T cell receptor beta chains below all came from one sample that was sequenced in a study of T cells after yellow fever vaccination. TCRdb re-analysed the 5' RACE reads in MiXCR, keeping a single row per CDR3 protein. The sample lists some 300,000 distinct CDR3 sequences; approximately 8% were seen once. The sequenced sample was CD4+ T cells sorted from PBMCs, obtained 5 days after the yellow fever booster vaccination. These receptors were taken from a man aged 18-30 years who received the YFV17D yellow fever vaccine.

This clonotype was seen at least ten times. V is TRBV6-5 and J is TRBJ2-5; 11 bases align to TRBD2. The junction had 8 bases not matched to a gene; V was cut back by 0 bases and J by 5 bases. This CDR3 has 17 amino acids. Germline-derived CDR1 and CDR2 are MNHEY and SVGAGI. CDR3 loop: CASSYSSSGGARETQYF. In DNA, the CDR3 is TGTGCCAGCAGTTACTCAAGTAGCGGGGGGGCCCGTGAGACCCAGTACTTC.

The chain carries TRBV7-8 and TRBJ2-1; D perhaps matches TRBD2 (6 bases). Germline V gives CDR1 SGHVS, CDR2 FQNEAQ. The CDR3 runs 14 residues. Trimming pared 3 bases from V and 3 bases from J, leaving 9 bases between. This CDR3 is CASSLVGGYNEQFF. As DNA, the CDR3 is TGTGCCAGCAGCTTGGTGGGGGGCTACAATGAGCAGTTCTTC.

This clonotype was recorded at least ten times. This chain connects TRBV5-1 to TRBJ2-2; 10 nucleotides line up with TRBD1. Trimming took 6 bases from V and 3 from J; bases not matched to a gene: 8. CDR3 length equals 16 residues. The germline V gene encodes CDR1 SGHRS and CDR2 YFSETQ. DNA of the CDR3: TGCGCCAGCACCTCCGGGACAGGGGAGTACACCGGGGAGCTGTTTTTT. Translation gives CASTSGTGEYTGELFF.

The chain joins TRBV5-1 to TRBJ1-5, with a weak D call TRBD1 (6 bases). The V end was cut by 5 bases, the J end by 3 bases, with 15 bases between. CDR3 length: 15 residues. Germline V CDR1 and CDR2: SGHRS, YFSETQ. CDR3 region: CASRMGAGNNQPQHF. The DNA of the CDR3 is TGCGCCAGCAGGATGGGGGCGGGTAACAATCAGCCCCAGCATTTT.

The chain joins TRBV20-1 to TRBJ2-7; no firm D call. CDR1 is DFQATT and CDR2 is SNEGSKA in the germline V gene (reference sequence). V shed 3 bases and J shed 3 bases, with 9 bases lying between them. This CDR3 has 12 residues. The CDR3 nucleotides are TGCAGTGCTAGCGTTCAGAACTACGAGCAGTACTTC. This translates into CSASVQNYEQYF.

The chain is built from TRBV27 and TRBJ1-5; D ambiguous. Trimming pared 8 bases from V and 6 bases from J, leaving 14 bases between. This CDR3 spans 13 amino acids. The V gene's germline CDR1 is MNHEY and CDR2 SMNVEV (reference sequence). CDR3 sequence: CASSGEAGQPQHF. In DNA, the CDR3 is TGTGCCAGCTCCGGGGAGGCGGGTCAGCCCCAGCATTTT.

V is TRBV11-2 and J is TRBJ2-5, with a tentative D call TRBD1 (6 bases). V was shortened by 5 bases and J by 4 bases, with 14 bases between the two germline ends. CDR1 and CDR2 from the germline V gene are SGHAT and FQNNGV. CDR3 length: 14 amino acids. The CDR3 DNA is TGTGCCAGCAGCCGGGTCGGACAGACAGAGACCCAGTACTTC. It yields the protein CASSRVGQTETQYF. Full variable domain (remainder filled in from reference TRBV11-2 and TRBJ2-5): EAGVAQSPRYKIIEKRQSVAFWCNPISGHATLYWYQQILGQGPKLLIQFQNNGVVDDSQLPKDRFSAERLKGVDSTLKIQPAKLEDSAVYLCASSRVGQTETQYFGPGTRLLVL.

This clonotype has a handful of counts. The V gene is TRBV4-1, the J gene TRBJ2-5; TRBD2 might be the D (6 bases). Trimming left V 1 base short and J 1 base short, with 13 bases between. The CDR3 loop spans 16 amino acids. Germline lookup yields CDR1 MGHRA and CDR2 YSYEKL. CDR3 amino acids: CASSQVPSAIQETQYF. For the CDR3, the DNA is TGCGCCAGCAGCCAAGTCCCTAGCGCGATCCAAGAGACCCAGTACTTC.

The chain combines TRBV27 with TRBJ2-2; D gene ambiguous. There are 12 residues in the CDR3. Germline V gene data show CDR1 as MNHEY and CDR2 as SMNVEV (reference sequence). V gave up 4 bases and J gave up 6 bases, with 6 bases separating them. CDR3 nucleotides: TGTGCCAGCAGTTCATGGGCCGGGGAGCTGTTTTTT. This sequence encodes CASSSWAGELFF.

This clonotype was observed many times. The chain is built from TRBV10-3 and TRBJ1-1; the match to TRBD1 covers 7 bases. J lost 3 bases, V lost 3 bases, and 13 bases had no gene match. CDR1 and CDR2 (germline): ENHRY, SYGVKD. CDR3 size: 17 residues. CDR3 sequence (DNA): TGTGCCATCAGTGAATTGTTTATGAGGGGGCCCGACACTGAAGCTTTCTTT. Translation: CAISELFMRGPDTEAFF.

Ten or more counts support this clonotype. The chain uses TRBV3-1 and TRBJ2-3, with D possibly being TRBD1 (6 bases). V lost 0 bases to trimming and J lost 4 bases, with 8 bases between them. The germline V gene encodes CDR1 LGHDT and CDR2 YNNKEL (reference sequence). The CDR3 totals 14 residues. This chain's CDR3 is CASSQDRGSDTQYF. CDR3 coding DNA: TGTGCCAGCAGCCAAGACAGGGGTTCAGATACGCAGTATTTT.

The chain joins TRBV5-5 to TRBJ2-2; 16 nucleotides agree with TRBD2. CDR1 is SGHKS and CDR2 is YYEKEE in the germline V gene (reference sequence). The ends lost 4 bases at V and 4 bases at J; junction bases unmatched: 7. The CDR3 has 18 amino acids. The CDR3 DNA sequence: TGTGCCAGCAGCACGGGACTAGCGGGGGGGCGCGGCACCGGGGAGCTGTTTTTT. This encodes CASSTGLAGGRGTGELFF.

Many counts were recorded for this clonotype. The gene calls are TRBV5-1 and TRBJ2-2; 7 nucleotides align to TRBD2. The germline gives CDR1 SGHRS, CDR2 YFSETQ. This CDR3 is 15 amino acids long. The junction had 5 bases not matched to a gene; V was cut back by 3 bases and J by 3 bases. The CDR3 region has the DNA TGCGCCAGCAGCTCCCAGGGAGGGGACACCGGGGAGCTGTTTTTT. The encoded protein is CASSSQGGDTGELFF.

This chain links TRBV11-2 with TRBJ1-2, with D possibly matching TRBD1 (5 bases). V dropped 5 bases and J dropped 4 bases, with 17 bases sitting between them. The CDR3 contains 15 residues. Germline V gene sequence: CDR1 SGHAT, CDR2 FQNNGV. The CDR3 coding sequence is TGTGCCAGCAGCCCCCGGAGCGGGGACCCCTATGGCTACACCTTC. This gives the protein CASSPRSGDPYGYTF. The full variable domain, in which reference TRBV11-2 and TRBJ1-2 provide the parts outside the CDR3, is EAGVAQSPRYKIIEKRQSVAFWCNPISGHATLYWYQQILGQGPKLLIQFQNNGVVDDSQLPKDRFSAERLKGVDSTLKIQPAKLEDSAVYLCASSPRSGDPYGYTFGSGTRLTVV.

The chain carries TRBV19 and TRBJ1-2; D is perhaps TRBD1 (5 bases). The germline V gene has CDR1 LNHDA and CDR2 SQIVND (reference sequence). Trimming took off 6 bases at V and 2 bases at J, with 16 bases between the two ends. The CDR3 covers 15 residues. DNA of the CDR3: TGTGCCAGTAGGGGCAGGGAGGGTCCCAACTATGGCTACACCTTC. This sequence encodes CASRGREGPNYGYTF.

The chain couples TRBV6-2 or TRBV6-3 to TRBJ2-7; the D is unclear. The germline V and J ends were trimmed by 2 bases and 4 bases, with 9 bases remaining between them. Germline CDR1 and CDR2: MNHEY and SVGEGT. The CDR3 totals 13 residues. The CDR3 bases are TGTGCCAGCAGTTACCCTTCACCGTACGAGCAGTACTTC. Protein sequence: CASSYPSPYEQYF.

Only a few counts were recorded for this clonotype. The chain combines TRBV28 with TRBJ1-2; D not resolved. CDR3 length: 12 residues. Germline lookup yields CDR1 MDHEN and CDR2 SYDVKM. V shed 5 bases and J shed 4 bases, with 8 bases lying between them. Written as DNA, the CDR3 is TGTGCCAGCAGTAATCGTCGCTATGGCTACACCTTC. Translating gives CASSNRRYGYTF.

The chain is built from TRBV24-1 and TRBJ2-3, with 7 bases identical to TRBD2. This CDR3 contains 15 residues. The V gene's germline CDR1 is KGHDR and CDR2 SFDVKD. The junction had 5 bases not matched to a gene; V was cut back by 4 bases and J by 2 bases. CDR3 coding DNA: TGTGCCACCAGTGACCCCGGGGGGTCCACAGATACGCAGTATTTT. Encoded protein: CATSDPGGSTDTQYF.

The gene calls are TRBV27 and TRBJ2-2; a weak D match, TRBD1 (5 bases). The V end lost 7 bases, the J end lost 1 base, and 7 bases lay between the germline ends. CDR3 size: 13 residues. CDR1 is MNHEY and CDR2 is SMNVEV in the germline V gene (reference sequence). DNA for the CDR3: TGTGCCAGCATACAGGAGAACACCGGGGAGCTGTTTTTT. It specifies CASIQENTGELFF.

V gene TRBV9 combines with J gene TRBJ2-1, with TRBD1 identical over 7 bases. With V trimmed by 0 bases and J by 4 bases, 4 bases remained unmatched. CDR1 and CDR2 from the germline V gene are SGDLS and YYNGEE. The CDR3 length is 15 residues. This chain's CDR3 is CASSVGTGGYNEQFF. CDR3 bases: TGTGCCAGCAGCGTAGGGACAGGAGGTTACAATGAGCAGTTCTTC.

V usage is TRBV19 and J usage is TRBJ1-2; the match to TRBD1 covers 8 bases. CDR3 length: 12 residues. Unmatched junction bases numbered 7, after V lost 8 bases and J lost 8 bases. CDR1 and CDR2 from the germline V gene are LNHDA and SQIVND (reference sequence). The DNA for the CDR3 is TGTGCCAGTGGACAGGGATGGGGCGGCTACACCTTC. This translates into CASGQGWGGYTF.

This clonotype was observed many times. The chain links TRBV12-3 or TRBV12-4 to TRBJ2-2, with D tentatively TRBD1 (5 bases). This CDR3 is 15 amino acids long. V gave up 4 bases and J gave up 0 bases, with 9 bases separating them. As DNA, the CDR3 is TGTGCCAGCAGTTCAGGGCAATCGAACACCGGGGAGCTGTTTTTT. Amino acid sequence: CASSSGQSNTGELFF.

The rearrangement links TRBV15 to TRBJ1-1, with D unclear. CDR1 LNHNV and CDR2 YYDKDF come from the germline V gene (reference sequence). Trimming pared 0 bases from V and 3 bases from J, leaving 8 bases between. This CDR3 is 14 amino acids long. The CDR3 sequence is CATSREVMDTEAFF. The CDR3 coding sequence is TGTGCCACCAGCAGAGAAGTTATGGACACTGAAGCTTTCTTT.

The rearrangement joins TRBV29-1 to TRBJ1-4; 10 nucleotides match TRBD1. The CDR3 runs to 14 residues. Germline values: CDR1 SQVTM, CDR2 ANQGSEA. V was pared by 2 bases and J by 8 bases, with 5 bases of the junction left unmatched. In nucleotides, the CDR3 is TGCAGCGTTGAAACTATGACAGGGGGCGAAAAACTGTTTTTT. Translated, it gives CSVETMTGGEKLFF. The full variable domain, with the rest looked up from reference TRBV29-1 and TRBJ1-4, is SAVISQKPSRDICQRGTSLTIQCQVDSQVTMMFWYRQQPGQSLTLIATANQGSEATYESGFVIDKFPISRPNLTFSTLTVSNMSPEDSSIYLCSVETMTGGEKLFFGSGTQLSVL.

This clonotype was seen more than once but under ten times. The chain recombines TRBV10-3 with TRBJ2-3; D is ambiguous. Germline lookup yields CDR1 ENHRY and CDR2 SYGVKD. V gave up 2 bases and J gave up 5 bases, with 5 bases separating them. The CDR3 spans 12 residues. The CDR3, as DNA: TGTGCCATCAGTGAGGCAAGAGATACGCAGTATTTT. Translated, it gives CAISEARDTQYF.

This clonotype showed up many times. This chain uses TRBV7-2 with TRBJ2-5; no definite D call. CDR3 size: 14 residues. V was pared by 2 bases and J by 1 base, with 8 bases between. The germline V gene encodes CDR1 SGHTA and CDR2 FQGNSA. CDR3 amino acids: CASSLSAFQETQYF. The CDR3 DNA reads as TGTGCCAGCAGCTTAAGCGCGTTCCAAGAGACCCAGTACTTC.

This chain connects TRBV7-6 to TRBJ2-5; TRBD1 agrees at 7 bases. V gave up 10 bases and J gave up 9 bases; unmatched junction bases: 11. Per germline, CDR1 SGHVS and CDR2 FNYEAQ. The CDR3 is made up of 12 amino acids. CDR3 sequence (DNA): TGTGCCACCAGGGACAGTATGTTGGCCCAGTACTTC. Encoded protein: CATRDSMLAQYF.

This clonotype was recorded a few times. The chain recombines TRBV4-3 with TRBJ1-6; 7 nucleotides align to TRBD1. The CDR3 covers 18 residues. Losses at the gene ends were 0 bases for V and 9 bases for J; bases not matched to a gene: 14. CDR1 and CDR2 from the germline V gene are LGHNA and YSLEER. CDR3 DNA: TGCGCCAGCAGCCAAGAGGGGACAGCGCTCACGAATGGTTCACCCCTCCACTTT. The encoded protein is CASSQEGTALTNGSPLHF.

The rearrangement links TRBV7-2 to TRBJ1-6; the D is unclear. The CDR3 consists of 14 residues. Trimming removed 2 bases from V and 6 bases from J, with 8 bases in between. Germline-derived CDR1 and CDR2 are SGHTA and FQGNSA. CDR3 residues: CASSLYGLNSPLHF. As DNA, the CDR3 is TGTGCCAGCAGCTTATATGGACTTAATTCACCCCTCCACTTT.